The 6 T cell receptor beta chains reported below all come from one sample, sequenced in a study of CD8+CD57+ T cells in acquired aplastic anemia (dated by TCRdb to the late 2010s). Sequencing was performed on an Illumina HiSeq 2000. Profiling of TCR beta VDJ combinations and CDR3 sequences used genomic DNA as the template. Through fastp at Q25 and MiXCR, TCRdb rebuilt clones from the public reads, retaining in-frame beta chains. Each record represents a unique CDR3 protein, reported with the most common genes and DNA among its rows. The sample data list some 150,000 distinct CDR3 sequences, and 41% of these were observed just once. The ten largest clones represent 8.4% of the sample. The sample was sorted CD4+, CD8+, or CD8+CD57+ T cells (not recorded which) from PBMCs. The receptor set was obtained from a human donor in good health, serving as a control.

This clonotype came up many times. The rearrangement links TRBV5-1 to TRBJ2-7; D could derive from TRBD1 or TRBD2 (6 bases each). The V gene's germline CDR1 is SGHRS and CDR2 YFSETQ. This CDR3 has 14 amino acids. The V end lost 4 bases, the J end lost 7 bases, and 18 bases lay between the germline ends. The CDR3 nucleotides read TGCGCCAGCAGCGAAGGGACACGTGCGGGAGAGCAGTACTTC. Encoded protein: CASSEGTRAGEQYF.

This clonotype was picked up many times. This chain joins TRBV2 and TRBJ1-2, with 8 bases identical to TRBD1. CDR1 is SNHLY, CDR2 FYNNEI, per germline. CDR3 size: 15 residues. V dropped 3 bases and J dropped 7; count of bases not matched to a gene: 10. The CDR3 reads CASSDKARGQSGYTF. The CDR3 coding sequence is TGTGCCAGCAGTGATAAGGCCAGGGGGCAGAGTGGCTACACCTTC.

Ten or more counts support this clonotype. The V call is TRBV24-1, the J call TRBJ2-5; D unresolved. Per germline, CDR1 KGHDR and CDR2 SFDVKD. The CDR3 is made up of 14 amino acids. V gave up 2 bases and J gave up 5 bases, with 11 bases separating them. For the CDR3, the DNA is TGTGCCACCAGTGATTCGTGGGAAGGGGAGACCCAGTACTTC. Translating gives CATSDSWEGETQYF.

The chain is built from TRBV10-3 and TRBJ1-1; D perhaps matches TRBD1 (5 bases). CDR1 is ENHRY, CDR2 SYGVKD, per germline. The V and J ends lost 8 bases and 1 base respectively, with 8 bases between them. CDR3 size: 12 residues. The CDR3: CAIGQQNTEAFF. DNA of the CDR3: TGTGCCATCGGACAACAGAACACTGAAGCTTTCTTT.

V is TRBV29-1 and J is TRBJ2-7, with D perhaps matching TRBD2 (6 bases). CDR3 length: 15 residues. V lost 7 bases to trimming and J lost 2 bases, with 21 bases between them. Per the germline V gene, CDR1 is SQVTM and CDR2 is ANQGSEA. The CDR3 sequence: CSATPGVSLPYEQYF. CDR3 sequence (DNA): TGCAGCGCTACCCCGGGGGTTTCCCTCCCCTACGAGCAGTACTTC.

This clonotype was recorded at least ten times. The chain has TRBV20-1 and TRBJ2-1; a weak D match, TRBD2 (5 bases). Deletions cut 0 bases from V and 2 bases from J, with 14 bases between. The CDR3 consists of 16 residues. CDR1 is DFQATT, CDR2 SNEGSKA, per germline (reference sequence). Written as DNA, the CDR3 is TGCAGTGCTAGAGAGGGCGTTAGCGTCACCTACAATGAGCAGTTCTTC. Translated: CSAREGVSVTYNEQFF.